This T cell receptor beta chain is from a study of preoperative IRX-2 immunotherapy in early breast cancer (dated by TCRdb to the late 2010s). The CDR3 starts with the cysteine, ends with the phenylalanine, and has 12 residues. CDR3 DNA is the only sequence kept; it has 36 bases, read in frame from the first base. CDR1 and CDR2 are drawn from the germline V gene: MDHEN, SYDVKM. V loses 3 bases, J loses 8 bases, and the germline ends lie 10 bases apart. The label giving this sample's treatment or condition can be read as: preoperative locoregional IRX-2 cytokine immunotherapy. The samples were obtained from a phase Ib study in which preoperative, locoregional IRX-2 cytokine immunotherapy intended to prime immune responses was tested. Patients with early-stage breast cancer who were given IRX-2 before surgery served as donors. To prepare the library, the immunoSEQ multiplex PCR assay was applied. Sourced from immuneACCESS, this table was stored by TCRdb with only in-frame sequences that have V and J called. A share of the clones is absent; for the studies checked, an unresolved V gene accounts for under half, and the remainder has no known explanation. This sample has around 95,000 clones in its table, and about nine tenths of those were observed once. Of the sample, around 2.1% falls within the top ten clones.

With regard to this clone: The target of this receptor is not known. Per-base quality was not reported, and no clone a single base away is much larger than it.

This chain joins TRBV28 to TRBJ1-2; the D gene lacks a confident call. The receptor was derived from a human donor with breast cancer. Sequencing used tumor tissue, obtained after IRX-2 immunotherapy. The DNA is TGTGCCAGCAGTTTTGATCAGTGGGGCTACACCTTC. This translates into CASSFDQWGYTF.